In this sample, the clone carrying this TCR beta chain turned up a few times. The CDR3 runs 17 residues. The J segment lost 2 bases and the V segment lost 8 bases, leaving 10 bases of the junction unmatched. Germline V gene sequence: CDR1 WSHSY, CDR2 SAAADI. The sample comes from a study of blood T cell repertoires in COVID-19. Some clones are missing from TCRdb's copy, which holds only in-frame ones; the method was immunoSEQ multiplex PCR. The data show fewer than 400,000 clones, approximately 90% seen once. The TCR originated in a man aged 30 to 39 who had recovered from COVID-19. J is TRBJ2-7 and V is TRBV10-2; 15 bases align to TRBD2. Sequencing used PBMCs or T cells enriched from blood (not recorded which). As DNA, the CDR3 is TGCGCCAGCCTACGGACTAGCGGGAGGGCGGCTACCTACGAGCAGTACTTC. This codes for CASLRTSGRAATYEQYF.